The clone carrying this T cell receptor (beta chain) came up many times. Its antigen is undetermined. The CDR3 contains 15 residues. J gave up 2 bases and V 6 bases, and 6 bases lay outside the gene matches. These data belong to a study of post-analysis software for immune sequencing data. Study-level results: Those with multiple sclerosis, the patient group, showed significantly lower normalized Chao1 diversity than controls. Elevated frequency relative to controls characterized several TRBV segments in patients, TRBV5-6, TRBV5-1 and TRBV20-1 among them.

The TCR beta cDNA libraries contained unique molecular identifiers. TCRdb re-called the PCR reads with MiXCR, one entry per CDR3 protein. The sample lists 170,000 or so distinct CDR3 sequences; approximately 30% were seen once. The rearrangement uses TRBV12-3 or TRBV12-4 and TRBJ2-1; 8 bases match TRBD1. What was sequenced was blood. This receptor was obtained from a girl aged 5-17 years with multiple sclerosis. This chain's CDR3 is CASRTGTGAYNEQFF. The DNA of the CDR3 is TGTGCCAGCAGAACCGGGACAGGAGCCTACAATGAGCAGTTCTTC.